Sequencing of this TCR beta chain was carried out in a study of cytomegalovirus exposure and HLA in healthy donors. The study, taken as a whole, reports: Later work found most CMV-associated TCR beta chains apparently HLA-restricted. Clonal expansion, a later analysis showed, was greater in HLA-associated TCR beta chains than in equally common others. Several of the most significant clusters appeared linked to common viral pathogens, based on a later analysis. Donors belonging to an Asian-associated ancestry cluster reportedly showed fewer N-insertions in productive TCRs than the roughly 670-donor mean, according to what a later analysis found.

The primer mix had 60 Vbeta and 13 Jbeta primers. The data were produced by immunoSEQ multiplex PCR, yet TCRdb's version contains in-frame clones alone and is incomplete. The table has around 100,000 clones, approximately 7.1% seen once. This clone was found a few times. The antigen is undetermined. CDR1 is MNHEY, CDR2 SVGAGI, per germline. The CDR3 has 15 residues. V shed 6 bases, J shed 4 bases, and the junction held 5 bases outside the gene matches. The sequence derives from a man in his fifties in good health and CMV-seronegative. The sample taken for sequencing was PBMCs. The V call is TRBV6-5, the J call TRBJ2-1; 11 positions match TRBD2. The CDR3: CASRTTSGEYNEQFF. The CDR3 DNA reads as TGTGCCAGCAGGACGACTAGCGGGGAGTACAATGAGCAGTTCTTC.